This T cell receptor beta chain was sequenced during a study of blood T cell repertoires in COVID-19. Whole-study context: The study drew acute and convalescent COVID-19 samples from the United States, Italy and Spain. The analysed material was cDNA or gDNA that came from T cells, B-cell-depleted T cells, or PBMCs.

The CDR3 extends over 16 amino acids. Germline lookup yields CDR1 MNHEY and CDR2 SVGEGT. The ends lost 5 bases at V and 2 bases at J; junction bases unmatched: 10. As handled by the study authors: Reference gene primers were amplified, and this amplification served to estimate nucleated cell counts. The assay was immunoSEQ multiplex PCR, and TCRdb's table has in-frame clones only and misses some. V, J and clone size were drawn from that table, and D and trimming were deduced from the DNA. The sample contains around 140,000 clones, about nine tenths of which appear only once. V is TRBV6-2 or TRBV6-3 and J is TRBJ2-3; 7 nucleotides align to TRBD2. This TCR came from a middle-aged man with active COVID-19. The sample consisted of peripheral blood. The CDR3 bases are TGTGCCAGCAGTCGCCTAGCGGCTTCCCCCACAGATACGCAGTATTTT. It is translated as CASSRLAASPTDTQYF.